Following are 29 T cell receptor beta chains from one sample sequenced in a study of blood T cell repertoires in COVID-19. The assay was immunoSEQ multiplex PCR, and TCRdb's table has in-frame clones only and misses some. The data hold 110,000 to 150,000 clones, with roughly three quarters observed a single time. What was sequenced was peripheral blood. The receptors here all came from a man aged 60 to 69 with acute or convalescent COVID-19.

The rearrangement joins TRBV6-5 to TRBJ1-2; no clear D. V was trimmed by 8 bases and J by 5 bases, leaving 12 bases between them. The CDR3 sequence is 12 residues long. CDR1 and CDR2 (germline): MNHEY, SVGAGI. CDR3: CASSGSSYGYTF. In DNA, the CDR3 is TGTGCCAGCTCGGGGTCCTCTTATGGCTACACCTTC.

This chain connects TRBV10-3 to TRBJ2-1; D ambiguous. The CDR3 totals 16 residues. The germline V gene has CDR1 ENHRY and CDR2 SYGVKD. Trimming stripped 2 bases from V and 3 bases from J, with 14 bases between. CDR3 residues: CAISEPQPPSYNEQFF. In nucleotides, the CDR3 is TGTGCCATCAGTGAGCCCCAACCCCCTAGCTACAATGAGCAGTTCTTC.

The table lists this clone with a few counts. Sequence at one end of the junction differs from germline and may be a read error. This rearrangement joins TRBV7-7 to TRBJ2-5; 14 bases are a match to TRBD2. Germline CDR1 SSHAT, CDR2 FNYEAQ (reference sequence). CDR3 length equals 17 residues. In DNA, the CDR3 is TGTGCTAGCAGCTCCGGGACTAGCGGGAGAAGGCAAGAGACCCAGTACTTC. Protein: CASSSGTSGRRQETQYF.

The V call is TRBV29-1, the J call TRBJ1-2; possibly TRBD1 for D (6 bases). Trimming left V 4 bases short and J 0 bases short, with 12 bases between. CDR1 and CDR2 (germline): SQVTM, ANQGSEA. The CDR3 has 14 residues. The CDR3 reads CSVVRDMSNYGYTF. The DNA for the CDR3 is TGCAGCGTTGTCCGGGACATGTCTAACTATGGCTACACCTTC.

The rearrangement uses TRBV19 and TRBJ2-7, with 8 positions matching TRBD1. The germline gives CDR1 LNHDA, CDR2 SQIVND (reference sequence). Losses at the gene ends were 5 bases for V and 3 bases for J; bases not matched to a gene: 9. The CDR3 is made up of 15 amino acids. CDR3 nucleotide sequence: TGTGCCAGTAGTGGGGGGACAGGACGGTTCTACGAGCAGTACTTC. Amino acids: CASSGGTGRFYEQYF.

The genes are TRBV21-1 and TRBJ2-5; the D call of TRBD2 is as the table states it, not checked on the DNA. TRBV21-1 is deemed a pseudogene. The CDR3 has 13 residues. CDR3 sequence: CASSKQSGRVWYF. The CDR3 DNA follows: TGTGCCAGCAGCAAACAAAGTGGGAGGGTGTGGTACTTC.

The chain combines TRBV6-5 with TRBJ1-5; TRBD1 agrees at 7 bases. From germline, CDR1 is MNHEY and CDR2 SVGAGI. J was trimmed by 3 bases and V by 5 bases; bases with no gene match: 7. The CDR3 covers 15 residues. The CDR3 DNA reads TGTGCCAGCAGTACAACGACAGGGCACAATCAGCCCCAGCATTTT. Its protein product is CASSTTTGHNQPQHF.

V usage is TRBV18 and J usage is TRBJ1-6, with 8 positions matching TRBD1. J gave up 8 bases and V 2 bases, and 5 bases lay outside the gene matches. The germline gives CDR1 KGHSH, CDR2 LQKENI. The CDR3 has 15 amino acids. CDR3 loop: CASSPGQGGDSPLHF. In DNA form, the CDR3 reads TGTGCCAGCTCACCAGGACAGGGTGGTGATTCACCCCTCCACTTT.

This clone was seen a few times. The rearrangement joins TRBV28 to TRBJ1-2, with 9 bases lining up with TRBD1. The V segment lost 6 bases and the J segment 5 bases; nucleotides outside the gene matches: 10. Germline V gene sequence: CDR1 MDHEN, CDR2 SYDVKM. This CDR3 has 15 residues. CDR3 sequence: CASSPALGQGYGYTF. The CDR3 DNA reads TGTGCCAGCAGCCCAGCCCTGGGACAGGGTTATGGCTACACCTTC.

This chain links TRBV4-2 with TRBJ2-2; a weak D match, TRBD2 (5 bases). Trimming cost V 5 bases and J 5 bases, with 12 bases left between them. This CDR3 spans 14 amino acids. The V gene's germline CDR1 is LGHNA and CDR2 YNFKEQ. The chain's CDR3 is CASSELVGTGELFF. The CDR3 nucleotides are TGTGCCAGCAGCGAACTAGTTGGTACCGGGGAGCTGTTTTTT.

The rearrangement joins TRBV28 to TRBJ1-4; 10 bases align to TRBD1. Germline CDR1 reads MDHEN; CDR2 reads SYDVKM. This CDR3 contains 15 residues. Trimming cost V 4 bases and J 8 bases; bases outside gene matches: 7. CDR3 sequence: CASSWGDRGIEKLFF. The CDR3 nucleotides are TGTGCCAGCAGTTGGGGGGACAGGGGCATCGAAAAACTGTTTTTT. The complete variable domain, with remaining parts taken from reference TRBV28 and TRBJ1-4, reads DVKVTQSSRYLVKRTGEKVFLECVQDMDHENMFWYRQDPGLGLRLIYFSYDVKMKEKGDIPEGYSVSREKKERFSLILESASTNQTSMYLCASSWGDRGIEKLFFGSGTQLSVL.

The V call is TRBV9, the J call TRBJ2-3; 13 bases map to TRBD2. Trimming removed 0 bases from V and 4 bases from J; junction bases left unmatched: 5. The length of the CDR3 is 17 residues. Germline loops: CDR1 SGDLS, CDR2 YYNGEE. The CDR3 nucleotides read TGTGCCAGCAGCGTAGAACTAGCGGGAGGGCCTGCAGATACGCAGTATTTT. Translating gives CASSVELAGGPADTQYF.

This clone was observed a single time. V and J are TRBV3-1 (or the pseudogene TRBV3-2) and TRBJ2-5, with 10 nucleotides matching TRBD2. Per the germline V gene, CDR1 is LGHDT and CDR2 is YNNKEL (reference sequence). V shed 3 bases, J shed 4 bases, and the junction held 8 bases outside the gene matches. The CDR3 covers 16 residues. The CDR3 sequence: CASSQGIPSGRETQYF. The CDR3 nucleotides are TGTGCCAGCAGCCAGGGGATTCCTAGCGGGAGAGAGACCCAGTACTTC.

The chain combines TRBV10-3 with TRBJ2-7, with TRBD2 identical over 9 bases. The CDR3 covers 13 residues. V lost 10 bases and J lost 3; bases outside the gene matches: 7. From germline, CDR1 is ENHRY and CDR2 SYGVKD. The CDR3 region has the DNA TGTGCCACCCGGACTAGCGTACACTACGAGCAGTACTTC. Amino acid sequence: CATRTSVHYEQYF.

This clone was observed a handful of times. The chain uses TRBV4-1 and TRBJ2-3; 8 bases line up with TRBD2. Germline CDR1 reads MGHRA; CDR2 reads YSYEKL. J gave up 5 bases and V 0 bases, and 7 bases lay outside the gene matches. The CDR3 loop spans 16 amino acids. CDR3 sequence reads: CASSQEEQRELDTQYF. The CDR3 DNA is TGCGCCAGCAGCCAAGAAGAACAGCGGGAGTTAGATACGCAGTATTTT.

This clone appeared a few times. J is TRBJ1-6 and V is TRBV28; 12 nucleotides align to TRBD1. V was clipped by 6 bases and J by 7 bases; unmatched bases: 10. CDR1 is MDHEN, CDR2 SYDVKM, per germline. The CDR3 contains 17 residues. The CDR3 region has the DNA TGTGCCAGCAGAACCGGGACAGGGGGCAATCGGAATTCACCCCTCCACTTT. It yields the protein CASRTGTGGNRNSPLHF. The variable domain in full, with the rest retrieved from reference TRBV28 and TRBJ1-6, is DVKVTQSSRYLVKRTGEKVFLECVQDMDHENMFWYRQDPGLGLRLIYFSYDVKMKEKGDIPEGYSVSREKKERFSLILESASTNQTSMYLCASRTGTGGNRNSPLHFGNGTRLTVT.

CDR3 region: CASSQDRASNQPQHF. CDR3 coding DNA: TGCGCCAGCAGCCAGGACAGGGCTAGCAATCAGCCCCAGCATTTT. The V call is TRBV4-1, the J call TRBJ1-5, with 8 bases aligning to TRBD1. The germline CDR1 and CDR2 sequences are MGHRA and YSYEKL. V lost 3 bases, J lost 0 bases, and 1 base stayed unmatched. CDR3 size: 15 residues.

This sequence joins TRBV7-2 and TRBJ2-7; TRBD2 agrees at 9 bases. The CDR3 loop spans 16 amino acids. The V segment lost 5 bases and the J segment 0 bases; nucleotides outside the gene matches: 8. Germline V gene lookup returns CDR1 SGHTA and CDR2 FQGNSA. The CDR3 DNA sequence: TGTGCCAGCAGCCTCTCTAGCGGGGAGAGCTCCTACGAGCAGTACTTC. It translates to CASSLSSGESSYEQYF. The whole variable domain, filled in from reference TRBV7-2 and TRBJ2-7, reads GAGVSQSPSNKVTEKGKDVELRCDPISGHTALYWYRQSLGQGLEFLIYFQGNSAPDKSGLPSDRFSAERTGGSVSTLTIQRTQQEDSAVYLCASSLSSGESSYEQYFGPGTRLTVT.

The CDR3 DNA reads as TGTGCTAGTGGGCCTGGGACAGGGGCCGAAGAGACCCAGTACTTC. This translates into CASGPGTGAEETQYF. The chain employs TRBV12-5 and TRBJ2-5; 10 nucleotides align to TRBD1. Germline V gene sequence: CDR1 LGHNT, CDR2 FRNRAP. The CDR3 runs 15 residues. Trimming cost V 6 bases and J 3 bases; bases outside gene matches: 7.

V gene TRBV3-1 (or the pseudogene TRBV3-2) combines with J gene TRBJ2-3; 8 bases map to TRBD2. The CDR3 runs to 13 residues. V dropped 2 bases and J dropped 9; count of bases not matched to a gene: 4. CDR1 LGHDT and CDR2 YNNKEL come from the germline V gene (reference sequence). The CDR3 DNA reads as TGTGCCAGCAGCCAAAGTCGGGAGGGCACGCAGTATTTT. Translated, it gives CASSQSREGTQYF.

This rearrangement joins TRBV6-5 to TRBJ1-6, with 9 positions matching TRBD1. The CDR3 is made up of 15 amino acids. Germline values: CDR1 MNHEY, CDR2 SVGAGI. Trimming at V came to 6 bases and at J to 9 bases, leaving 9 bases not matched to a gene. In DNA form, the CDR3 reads TGTGCCAGCAGCCTTGGGACAGGGAGGTCTTCACCCCTCCACTTT. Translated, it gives CASSLGTGRSSPLHF.

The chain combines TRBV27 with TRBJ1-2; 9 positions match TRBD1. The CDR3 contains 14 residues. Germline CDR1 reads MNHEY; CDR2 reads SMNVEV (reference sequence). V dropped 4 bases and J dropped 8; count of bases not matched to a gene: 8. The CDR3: CASSSLGQGIGYTF. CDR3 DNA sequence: TGTGCCAGCAGTTCCCTCGGACAGGGGATCGGCTACACCTTC.

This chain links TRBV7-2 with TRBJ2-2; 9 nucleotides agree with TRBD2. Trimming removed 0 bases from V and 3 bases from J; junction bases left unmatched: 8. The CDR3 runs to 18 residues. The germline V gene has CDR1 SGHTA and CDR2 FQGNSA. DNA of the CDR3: TGTGCCAGCAGCTTAGCGCTAGCGGGAAGACAATACACCGGGGAGCTGTTTTTT. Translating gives CASSLALAGRQYTGELFF.

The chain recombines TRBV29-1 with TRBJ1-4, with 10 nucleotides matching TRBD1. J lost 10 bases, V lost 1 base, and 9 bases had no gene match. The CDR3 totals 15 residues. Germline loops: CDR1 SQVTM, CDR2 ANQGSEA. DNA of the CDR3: TGCAGCGTTGAAGGGCGACAGGGGGCGACGGGAAAACTGTTTTTT. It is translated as CSVEGRQGATGKLFF.

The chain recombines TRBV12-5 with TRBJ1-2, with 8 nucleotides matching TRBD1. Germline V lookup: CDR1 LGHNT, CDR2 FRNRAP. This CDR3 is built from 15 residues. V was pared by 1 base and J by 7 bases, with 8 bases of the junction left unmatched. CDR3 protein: CASGLELTGGRGYTF. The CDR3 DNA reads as TGTGCTAGTGGTTTGGAACTTACAGGGGGTCGTGGCTACACCTTC.

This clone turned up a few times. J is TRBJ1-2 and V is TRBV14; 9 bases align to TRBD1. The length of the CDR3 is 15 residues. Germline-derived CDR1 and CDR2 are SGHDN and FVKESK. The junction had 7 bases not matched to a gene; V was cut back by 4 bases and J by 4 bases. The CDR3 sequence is CASSRRGTGLYGYTF. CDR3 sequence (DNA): TGTGCCAGCAGCCGACGTGGGACAGGGCTCTATGGCTACACCTTC.

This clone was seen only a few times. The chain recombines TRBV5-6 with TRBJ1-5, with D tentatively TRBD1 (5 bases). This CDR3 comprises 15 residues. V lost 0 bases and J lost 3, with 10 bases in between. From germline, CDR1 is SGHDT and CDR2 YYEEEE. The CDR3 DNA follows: TGTGCCAGCAGCTTGGGGCAGGGCTTCAATCAGCCCCAGCATTTT. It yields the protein CASSLGQGFNQPQHF. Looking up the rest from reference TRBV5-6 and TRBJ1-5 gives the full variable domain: DAGVTQSPTHLIKTRGQQVTLRCSPKSGHDTVSWYQQALGQGPQFIFQYYEEEERQRGNFPDRFSGHQFPNYSSELNVNALLLGDSALYLCASSLGQGFNQPQHFGDGTRLSIL.

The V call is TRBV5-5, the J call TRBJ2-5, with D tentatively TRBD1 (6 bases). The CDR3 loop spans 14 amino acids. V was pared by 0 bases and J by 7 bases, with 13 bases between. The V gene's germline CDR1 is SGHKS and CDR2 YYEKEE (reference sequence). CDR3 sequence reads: CASSLATGERTQYF. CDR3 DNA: TGTGCCAGCAGCTTGGCGACAGGAGAAAGGACCCAGTACTTC. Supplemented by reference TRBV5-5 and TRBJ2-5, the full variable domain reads DAGVTQSPTHLIKTRGQQVTLRCSPISGHKSVSWYQQVLGQGPQFIFQYYEKEERGRGNFPDRFSARQFPNYSSELNVNALLLGDSALYLCASSLATGERTQYFGPGTRLLVL.

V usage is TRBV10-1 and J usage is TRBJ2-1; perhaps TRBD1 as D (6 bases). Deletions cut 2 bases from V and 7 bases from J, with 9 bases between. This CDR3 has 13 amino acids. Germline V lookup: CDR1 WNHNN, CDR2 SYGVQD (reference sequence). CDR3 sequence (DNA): TGCGCCAGCAGTGAGCTCCAGGGGAATGAGCAGTTCTTC. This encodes CASSELQGNEQFF.